This is a list of T cell receptor beta chains from one sample in a study of cytomegalovirus exposure and HLA in healthy donors. Only in-frame clones appear in the TCRdb table, and some are missing; sequencing was by immunoSEQ multiplex PCR. The sample lists 150,000 to 200,000 clones, 80% to 90% occurring once. Specimen: PBMCs. The origin of the receptors is a man between 18 and 29 years old in good health and CMV-seropositive. The CDR3 runs from the conserved cysteine through the conserved F or W. A D gene is named only where the DNA matches it firmly. Clone size is not always given. Where it is, it says once, few, many or a class for expanded clones.

J gene	V gene	clone size	D gene	CDR3 protein	CDR3 DNA
TRBJ2-3	TRBV6-5	-	TRBD2	CASRPSGGATDTQYF	TGTGCCAGCAGGCCTAGCGGGGGGGCCACAGATACGCAGTATTTT
TRBJ2-6	TRBV2	-	-	CASSVSVTGANVLTF	TGTGCCAGCAGTGTTTCGGTGACAGGGGCCAACGTCCTGACTTTC
TRBJ2-3	TRBV9	-	TRBD2	CASSASGGSTDTQYF	TGTGCCAGCAGCGCTAGCGGGGGGTCTACAGATACGCAGTATTTT
TRBJ2-2	TRBV18	-	-	CASSPLGLATGGELFF	TGTGCCAGCTCACCACTTGGGCTAGCGACTGGCGGGGAGCTGTTTTTT
TRBJ1-2	TRBV27	-	-	CASSSGHVIGYTF	TGTGCCAGCAGTTCAGGACATGTGATAGGCTACACCTTC
TRBJ2-5	TRBV6-1	-	-	CAVSLAGWEETQYF	TGTGCCGTCTCCCTTGCGGGGTGGGAAGAGACCCAGTACTTC
TRBJ2-5	TRBV10-3	-	-	CAIKKQGLYSETQYF	TGTGCCATCAAGAAACAGGGTTTATATTCGGAGACCCAGTACTTC
TRBJ2-7	TRBV5-1	-	-	CASSLDSGSYEQYF	TGCGCCAGCAGCTTGGATAGCGGCTCCTACGAGCAGTACTTC
TRBJ2-5	TRBV2	-	TRBD1	CASSEAHATGGRETQYF	TGTGCCAGCAGCGAAGCCCATGCGACAGGGGGTAGGGAGACCCAGTACTTC
TRBJ2-7	TRBV5-1	-	-	CASSLEPQGPNYEQYF	TGCGCCAGCAGCTTGGAGCCCCAGGGGCCGAACTACGAGCAGTACTTC
TRBJ2-7	TRBV10-2	few	TRBD1	CASRSTGTPTYEQYF	TGCGCCAGCAGATCGACAGGGACCCCTACCTACGAGCAGTACTTC
TRBJ2-2	TRBV2	-	TRBD1	CASSEGQGLGELFF	TGTGCCAGCAGTGAAGGACAGGGGCTTGGGGAGCTGTTTTTT
TRBJ1-1	TRBV2	once	TRBD1	CASSETRTGADTEAFF	TGTGCCAGCAGTGAAACTCGGACAGGGGCGGACACTGAAGCTTTCTTT
TRBJ2-5	TRBV5-1	-	TRBD2	CASSHTDPPAGAQYF	TGCGCCAGCAGTCACACGGACCCGCCAGCGGGGGCCCAGTACTTC
TRBJ1-1	TRBV9	-	TRBD1	CASSGQGAGTEAFF	TGTGCCAGCAGCGGACAGGGGGCGGGCACTGAAGCTTTCTTT
TRBJ2-1	TRBV5-1	-	-	CASSRRTAISVEQFF	TGCGCCAGCAGTCGTCGGACAGCTATATCTGTGGAGCAGTTCTTC
TRBJ2-3	TRBV29-1	-	-	CSVAGGTDTQYF	TGCAGCGTTGCTGGGGGCACCGATACGCAGTATTTT
TRBJ2-1	TRBV5-1	once	TRBD2	CASSPGPGSGGYNEQFF	TGCGCCAGCAGCCCCGGCCCCGGAAGCGGGGGTTACAATGAGCAGTTCTTC
TRBJ2-3	TRBV9	-	-	CASSASSSRTDTQYF	TGTGCCAGCAGCGCCAGCTCAAGCAGGACAGATACGCAGTATTTT
TRBJ2-3	TRBV7-9	-	TRBD2	CASSFSMSGGGTDTQYF	TGTGCCAGCAGCTTTAGCATGAGCGGCGGGGGGACAGATACGCAGTATTTT
TRBJ2-1	TRBV27	-	TRBD2	CASSSLTSGGARSEQFF	TGTGCCAGCAGTTCCTTGACTAGCGGGGGGGCGAGGAGTGAGCAGTTCTTC
TRBJ1-1	TRBV27	-	TRBD1	CASSSMTGRKNTEAFF	TGTGCCAGCAGTTCGATGACAGGGCGAAAGAACACTGAAGCTTTCTTT
TRBJ1-2	TRBV6-6	-	-	CASREDGRNYGYTF	TGTGCCAGCAGGGAGGACGGACGTAACTATGGCTACACCTTC
TRBJ1-1	TRBV27	once	-	CASSSRKGNTEAFF	TGTGCCAGCAGTTCCAGGAAAGGGAACACTGAAGCTTTCTTT
TRBJ2-7	TRBV7-2	-	TRBD1	CASSSRDSAYEQYF	TGTGCCAGCAGCTCTAGGGACAGCGCCTACGAGCAGTACTTC
TRBJ1-2	TRBV2	once	TRBD1	CASSPTQTTGEGDTF	TGTGCCAGCAGCCCCACCCAAACAACAGGGGAAGGGGACACCTTC
TRBJ2-3	TRBV4-3	-	TRBD2	CASSQGVAGGRQADTQYF	TGCGCCAGCAGCCAAGGTGTAGCGGGGGGCAGGCAGGCAGATACGCAGTATTTT
TRBJ1-5	TRBV27	-	TRBD1	CASSPTRQGFRNQPQHF	TGTGCCAGCAGTCCGACACGACAGGGTTTCCGCAATCAGCCCCAGCATTTT
TRBJ2-2	TRBV2	once	-	CASRATTTGELFF	TGTGCCAGCAGGGCCACTACTACCGGGGAGCTGTTTTTT
TRBJ1-4	TRBV9	-	-	CASSVGGRTNEKLFF	TGTGCCAGCAGCGTGGGAGGTCGGACTAATGAAAAACTGTTTTTT
TRBJ2-4	TRBV5-4	-	-	CASSLGGQIKNIQYF	TGTGCCAGCAGCTTGGGAGGGCAGATCAAAAACATTCAGTACTTC
TRBJ2-5	TRBV25-1	-	-	CASSRAGHSLQETQYF	TGTGCCAGCAGCCGTGCCGGACATTCACTCCAAGAGACCCAGTACTTC
TRBJ1-4	TRBV2	-	-	CASTRWSGKTNEKLFF	TGTGCCAGCACCCGGTGGAGTGGAAAGACTAATGAAAAACTGTTTTTT